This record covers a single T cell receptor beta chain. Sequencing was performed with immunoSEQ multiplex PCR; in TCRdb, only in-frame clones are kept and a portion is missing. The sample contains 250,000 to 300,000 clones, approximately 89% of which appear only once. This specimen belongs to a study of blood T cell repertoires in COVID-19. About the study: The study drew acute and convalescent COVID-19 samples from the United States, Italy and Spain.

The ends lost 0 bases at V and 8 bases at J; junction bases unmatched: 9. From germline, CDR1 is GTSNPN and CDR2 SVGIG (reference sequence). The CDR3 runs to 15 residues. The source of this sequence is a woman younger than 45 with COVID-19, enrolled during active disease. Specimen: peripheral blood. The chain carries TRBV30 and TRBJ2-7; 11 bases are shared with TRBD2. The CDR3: CAWSVPLAGGPKQYF. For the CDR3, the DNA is TGTGCCTGGAGTGTACCCCTAGCGGGAGGCCCCAAGCAGTACTTC.